This paragraph reports one T cell receptor (beta chain). Its antigen remains unknown. This record belongs to a study of cytomegalovirus exposure and HLA in healthy donors. General study points: Researchers had no immune exposure information except CMV serostatus available.

It was with 60 Vbeta and 13 Jbeta primers that the PCR ran. The table came from immunoSEQ multiplex PCR; TCRdb's copy has only in-frame clones and leaves some out. In total, the table holds 65,000 to 90,000 clones. The ends were cut back, 0 bases at V and 3 bases at J, with 11 bases in the middle. Germline V lookup: CDR1 MNHEY, CDR2 SVGAGI. The CDR3 has 15 residues. Sequenced: PBMCs. This receptor was identified in a female donor in good health and CMV-seropositive. The J gene is TRBJ1-1, the V gene TRBV6-5, with a possible D match to TRBD1 (5 bases). CDR3 amino acids: CASSYSGGWDTEAFF. DNA for the CDR3: TGTGCCAGCAGTTACTCGGGGGGTTGGGACACTGAAGCTTTCTTT.